This TCR beta chain was recovered during a study of regulatory T cells in long-lasting Graves disease. Time point given: persistent/refractory GD, antithyroid drugs over 5 years with positive TRAb. Generation of the TCR library employed RNA extracted from PBMCs. Under American Thyroid Association guidelines, Graves' disease was diagnosed. From an endocrinology department in Xi'an, China, came the patients. CDR3 regions were amplified by Arm-PCR using iRepertoire HTBI primers to build TCR beta libraries. Each CDR3 protein is one row after TCRdb ran MiXCR on the multiplex PCR reads. The table lists hundreds of thousands of distinct CDR3 sequences, less than 25% of them singletons. This clonotype was counted at least ten times. As yet, its antigen is unknown. Study-level points and caveats: The researchers studied only peripheral blood, not thyroid tissue.

This sample comprised peripheral blood mononuclear cells (PBMCs), obtained when the disease was refractory, from a patient treated with antithyroid drugs. The TCR was taken from a female donor with Graves disease.

CDR3 sequence reads: CASSFRFLAKNIQYF. Here the CDR3 DNA reads TGTGCCAGCAGTTTTAGATTTCTAGCCAAAAACATTCAGTACTTC. The gene calls are TRBV28 and TRBJ2-4; D remains unclear. Looked up from germline, CDR1 is MDHEN and CDR2 is SYDVKM. The CDR3 loop spans 15 amino acids. Trimming stripped 3 bases from V and 0 bases from J, with 9 bases between.